The TCR beta chain under discussion was sequenced for a study of early T cells in non-severe SARS-CoV-2 infection. Study-level points and caveats: Anti-spike CD8 responses were favored in VDJdb matching, and private and CD4 specificities were missed.

Each cDNA molecule carried a unique molecular identifier. TCRdb re-called the 5' RACE reads through MiXCR, storing one row per CDR3 protein. Among approximately 73,000 distinct CDR3 sequences, about 11% were seen once, and the ten largest hold about 4.5%. The CDR3 contains 20 residues. V lost 2 bases to trimming and J lost 1 base; unmatched junction nucleotides: 11. In germline, CDR1 is SGHNT, CDR2 YENEEA. As to this clonotype: Its antigen remains unidentified.

The sequenced material came from whole blood. The chain carries TRBV11-3 and TRBJ2-2, with 12 bases fitting TRBD2. The source is an adult who was a healthcare worker with PCR-confirmed SARS-CoV-2 infection or an uninfected control (not recorded which). CDR3 DNA: TGTGCCAGCAGCTTAACGATCCCGCTAGCGGGGGGGATGAACACCGGGGAGCTGTTTTTT. Translated, it gives CASSLTIPLAGGMNTGELFF. The whole variable domain, remainder taken from reference TRBV11-3 and TRBJ2-2, is EAGVVQSPRYKIIEKKQPVAFWCNPISGHNTLYWYLQNLGQGPELLIRYENEEAVDDSQLPKDRFSAERLKGVDSTLKIQPAELGDSAVYLCASSLTIPLAGGMNTGELFFGEGSRLTVL.